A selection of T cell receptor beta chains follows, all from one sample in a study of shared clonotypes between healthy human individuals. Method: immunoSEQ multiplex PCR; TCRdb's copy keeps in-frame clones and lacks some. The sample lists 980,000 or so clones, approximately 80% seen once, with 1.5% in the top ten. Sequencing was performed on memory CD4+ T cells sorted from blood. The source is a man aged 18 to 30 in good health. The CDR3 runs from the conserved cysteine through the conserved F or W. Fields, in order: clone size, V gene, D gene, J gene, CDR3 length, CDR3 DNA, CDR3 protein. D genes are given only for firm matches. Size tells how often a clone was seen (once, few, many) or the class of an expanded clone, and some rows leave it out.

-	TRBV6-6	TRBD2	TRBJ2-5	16	TGTGCCAGCAGCGGCCCCGGGACTAGCGGACAAGAGACCCAGTACTTC	CASSGPGTSGQETQYF
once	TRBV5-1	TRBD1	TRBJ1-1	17	TGCGCCAGCAGCACCGGACAGGCGATTAACCTGAACACTGAAGCTTTCTTT	CASSTGQAINLNTEAFF
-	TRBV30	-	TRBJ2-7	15	TGTGCCTGGAGTGTATATAGCACACCAACCTACGAGCAGTACTTC	CAWSVYSTPTYEQYF
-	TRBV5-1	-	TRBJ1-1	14	TGCGCCAGCAGAGGCCAGGGGATGGGCACTGAAGCTTTCTTT	CASRGQGMGTEAFF
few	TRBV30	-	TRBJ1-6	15	TGTGCCTGGAGTCCCCTACAGGGTGCTAATTCACCCCTCCACTTT	CAWSPLQGANSPLHF
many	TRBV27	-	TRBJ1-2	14	TGTGCCAGCAGTACCCCCAGGGCCGGGTATGGCTACACCTTC	CASSTPRAGYGYTF
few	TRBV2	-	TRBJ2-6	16	TGTGCCAGCAGTGAGACGGGCAGTTCTGGGGCCAACGTCCTGACTTTC	CASSETGSSGANVLTF
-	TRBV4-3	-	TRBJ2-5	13	TGCGCCAGCAGCTTAGGGCGTGCTAAGACCCAGTACTTC	CASSLGRAKTQYF
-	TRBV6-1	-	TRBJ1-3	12	TGTGCCAGCAGTGGATCTGAGTCCACCATATATTTT	CASSGSESTIYF
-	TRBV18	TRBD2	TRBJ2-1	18	TGTGCCAGCTCACCCTCCGGGACTAGCGGGAGGGCAGGCGATGAGCAGTTCTTC	CASSPSGTSGRAGDEQFF
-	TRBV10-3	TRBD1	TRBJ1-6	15	TGTGCCATCAGCGGCGGGACAGGGGTTAATTCACCCCTCCACTTT	CAISGGTGVNSPLHF
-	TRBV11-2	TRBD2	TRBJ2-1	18	TGTGCCAGCAGCTCGCTAGCGGGGACCTCGAGCTCCTACAATGAGCAGTTCTTC	CASSSLAGTSSSYNEQFF
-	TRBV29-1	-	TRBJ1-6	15	TGCAGCGTCGCCCTCGATGGCTCCTATAATTCACCCCTCCACTTT	CSVALDGSYNSPLHF
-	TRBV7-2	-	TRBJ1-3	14	TGTGCCAGCAGCCCCGAGCGGGCTGGAAACACCATATATTTT	CASSPERAGNTIYF
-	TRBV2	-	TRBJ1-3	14	TGTGCCAGCAGTGAAGTAGCTTCTGGAAACACCATATATTTT	CASSEVASGNTIYF
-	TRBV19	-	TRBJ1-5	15	TGTGCCAGTAGCACAAGCAGTTGGGGGAATCAGCCCCAGCATTTT	CASSTSSWGNQPQHF
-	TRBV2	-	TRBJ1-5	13	TGTGCCAGCAGAGCCGAATGGAATCAGCCCCAGCATTTT	CASRAEWNQPQHF
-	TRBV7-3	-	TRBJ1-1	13	TGTGCCAGCAGCCCCCTACCGAACACTGAAGCTTTCTTT	CASSPLPNTEAFF
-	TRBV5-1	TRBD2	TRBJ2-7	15	TGCGCCAGCAGCGGCGGGACTAGCAGGCCCAGTGAGCAGTACTTC	CASSGGTSRPSEQYF
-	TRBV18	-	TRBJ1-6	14	TGTGCCAGCTCACCGGAGGGCCCCAATTCACCCCTCCACTTT	CASSPEGPNSPLHF
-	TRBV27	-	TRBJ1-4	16	TGTGCCAGCAGTTTACTGGCGGGAGTGACTAATGAAAAACTGTTTTTT	CASSLLAGVTNEKLFF
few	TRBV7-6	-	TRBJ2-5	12	TGTGCCAGCAGCTTAGGCCAAGAGACCCAGTACTTC	CASSLGQETQYF
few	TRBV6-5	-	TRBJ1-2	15	TGTGCCAGCAGTTTAATACAGATTCTTCTCTATGGCTACACCTTC	CASSLIQILLYGYTF
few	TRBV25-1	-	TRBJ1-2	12	TGTGCCAGCGCAAGGGACGGCTATGGCTACACCTTC	CASARDGYGYTF